This T cell receptor beta chain originates from a study of radiation and T cells in renal cell carcinoma. Across the study: Nephrectomy followed 15 Gy stereotactic body radiation by 4 weeks.

Findings and caveats of the study: In blood, top tumor clones expanded by 2 weeks, shrinking by 4.

Profiled with immunoSEQ multiplex PCR; TCRdb holds only in-frame clones, not every one. This repertoire shows some 95,000 clones, around nine tenths found once; its top ten account for almost 8%. The CDR3 is 18 residues long. Per germline, CDR1 LNHDA and CDR2 SQIVND (reference sequence). J was trimmed by 5 bases and V by 0 bases; bases with no gene match: 7. In the case of this clone: As yet, its antigen is unknown.

As for time point: baseline pretreatment blood. The sample's treatment: 15 Gy SBRT to primary tumor, nephrectomy 4 weeks later. The sequence was obtained from a man aged 50 to 59 with renal cell carcinoma. The specimen comprised blood, sampled from a patient whose treatment included radiotherapy and nephrectomy. The chain has TRBV19 and TRBJ2-2; 12 positions match TRBD2. CDR3 residues: CASSIDLAGGRLTGELFF. For the CDR3, the DNA is TGTGCCAGTAGTATAGACCTAGCGGGAGGGAGATTGACCGGGGAGCTGTTTTTT.